This T cell receptor beta chain emerged from a study of T cell responses to AZD1222 COVID-19 vaccine. Study-level background: The analysis combined second doses at about 4 or about 12 weeks. Study outcomes and limitations: White British donors predominated, females outnumbered males, and clonal diversity was possibly underestimated. Repertoire sampling was restricted to post-peak T cell response timepoints.

V lost 1 base to trimming and J lost 5 bases, with 8 bases between them. Germline V gene lookup returns CDR1 LGHDT and CDR2 YNNKEL (reference sequence). The CDR3 is 14 amino acids. As for this clone: No antigen is known for it.

Clones were read by immunoSEQ multiplex PCR, and TCRdb kept only the in-frame ones, dropping some. Of about 86,000 clones listed, about 92% are singletons. The source is an adult in good health. Sample: peripheral blood, taken on day 0 of AZD1222 vaccination. This chain links TRBV3-1 (or the pseudogene TRBV3-2) with TRBJ2-2; D uncertain. The CDR3 DNA reads as TGTGCCAGCAGCCAAGGGAGAAGTACCGGGGAGCTGTTTTTT. Its protein product is CASSQGRSTGELFF.